There are a few counts of the clone carrying this TCR beta chain. Antigen: not known. The CDR3 has 15 residues. Germline CDR1 and CDR2: SGHTA and FQGNSA. With 7 bases removed from V and 9 bases from J, the gap between germline ends came to 19 bases. The data were obtained in a study of cytomegalovirus exposure and HLA in healthy donors. Findings of the study overall: Productive status was seen about 90% or about 30% of the time for most TCR beta V segments in an earlier analysis. Later analysis indicated greater clonal expansion among HLA-associated TCR beta chains than among equally common other chains.

Primers: 60 Vbeta forward and 13 Jbeta reverse. Produced via immunoSEQ multiplex PCR; TCRdb's table is partial and in-frame only. Of over 200,000 clones in the sample, 82% are singletons; the top ten hold 4.5% to 6%. Sequenced input: PBMCs. V and J are TRBV7-2 and TRBJ1-6; possibly TRBD1 for D (5 bases). The receptor was isolated from a woman aged 40 to 50 in good health and CMV-seropositive. The chain's CDR3 is CASTPGDFFLSPLHF. CDR3 bases: TGTGCCAGCACCCCCGGGGACTTCTTCCTTTCACCCCTCCACTTT.